This T cell receptor (beta chain) was observed in a study of T cell therapy after organ transplantation (dated by TCRdb to the late 2010s). About the study as a whole: Therapy products were autologous CMV-specific T cells expanded in vitro for approximately 15 days with a peptide pool of 30 HLA class I and II CMV epitopes. About 80% of the ten patients were classed as clinical responders and two as nonresponders. Patients were given up to 6 doses of T cells at 2-week intervals and were followed for 29 weeks after finishing therapy. Peripheral blood samples for the pretherapy time point were taken before T cell therapy began. Long-term post-therapy samples were available for only about 75% of the 10 patients. Across 2 to 6 intravenous infusions, patients got a median of 1.92 x 10^8 CMV-specific T cells. A follow-up TRBV repertoire analysis was performed on an open-label phase I trial of autologous CMV-specific adoptive T cell therapy in solid-organ transplant recipients. Study-wide conclusions, independent of this receptor: Reduced sample coverage from poor CD8+ T cell yield may be reflected in the few expansions detected in nonresponders. Fold change in CD8 clonality after therapy was inversely correlated with pretherapy clonality, suggesting that less biased repertoires were more receptive to remodeling. Nonresponders showed marked pretherapy clonal expansions with minimal repertoire change after therapy. Because the cohort was small, confounders such as concurrent antirejection and antiviral medications could not be assessed. Post-therapy reconstitution appeared to include both transferred clonotypes and endogenous clonotypes not detected in the therapy products.

CDR3 length: 12 amino acids, cysteine to phenylalanine. The entry retains the CDR3 DNA only, 36 bases that are in frame from base 1. As encoded in the germline V gene, CDR1 is SQVTM while CDR2 is ANQGSEA. Relative to germline, V is missing 3 bases and J is missing 5 bases, with 4 bases of the junction outside any gene match. TRB CDR3 regions were amplified from genomic DNA with the immunoSEQ two-step, bias-controlled multiplex PCR assay. CDR3 libraries were sequenced on an Illumina NextSeq 500. The source study handled its data this way. The immunoSEQ Analyzer platform was used for the initial alignment and bioinformatics, which included bias normalization against synthetic CDR3 analogs. Annotation of V, D and J genes was based on the definitions in the IMGT database. For further TRBV analyses, VDJtools version 1.1.10 and the R package tcR version 2.2.1.11 were used with default settings. GLIPH analysis was done using default settings in version 1.0. For CDR3 sequences with at least 5 reads, significant changes in clonotype frequency were assessed with a 2-sided binomial test and Benjamini-Hochberg correction (alpha = 0.01). TCRdb re-hosts the immuneACCESS table, in-frame sequences only. Its copies lack some clones; in the studies checked, an unresolved V gene accounts for under half of them, and the cause for the rest is not known. The DNA was the basis for D and trimming; V, J and clone size are from that table. Here the sample has 45,000 to 50,000 clones; 94% occur a single time. In total, the top ten clones hold 3% to 3.5% of the sample.

The time point label here, explained by the study, means: before start of T cell therapy. Patients were solid-organ transplant recipients with drug-resistant/recurrent cytomegalovirus. Ten people from the trial were chosen for repertoire analysis because post-therapy peripheral blood mononuclear cells were available from them. Viable CD3+CD8+CD4- lymphocytes were isolated from PBMCs by sorting on a BD FACSAria III. The Qiagen DNeasy Kit was used to extract genomic DNA from sorted cells. For this clone: Its binding antigen is unknown. Base qualities were left out, and no much larger clone turns up one base away.

The TCR originated in a human patient who had received a solid organ transplant and had CMV disease. The source was CD8+ T cells from blood, collected before autologous CMV-specific T cell therapy. The V and J segments used are TRBV29-1 and TRBJ2-7, with TRBD1 identical over 7 junction bases. The nucleotide sequence reads TGCAGCGTTGATGGCAGGGGGAACGAGCAGTACTTC. This yields the protein CSVDGRGNEQYF.